These 28 T cell receptor beta chains share one sample of origin, sequenced in a study of T cell responses to AZD1222 COVID-19 vaccine. TCRdb's table, derived via immunoSEQ multiplex PCR, lists solely in-frame clones and lacks some. The sample has around 130,000 clones, 80% to 90% seen once. Sequences were derived from peripheral blood, sampled on day 0 of AZD1222 vaccination. These receptors were taken from an adult in good health.

V usage is TRBV3-1 (or the pseudogene TRBV3-2) and J usage is TRBJ2-7, with a possible D match to TRBD1 (5 bases). The germline V gene encodes CDR1 LGHDT and CDR2 YNNKEL (reference sequence). The length of the CDR3 is 13 residues. Trimming took off 4 bases at V and 2 bases at J, with 9 bases between the two ends. The CDR3 DNA is TGTGCCAGCAGCCTGGGCAGGGCCTACGAGCAGTACTTC. It specifies CASSLGRAYEQYF.

This clone has more than one count but fewer than ten. The chain links TRBV2 to TRBJ1-5, with TRBD1 matching 7 bases. Germline trimming cut 5 bases from V and 0 bases from J; bases unmatched to any gene: 10. The CDR3 has 17 residues. Germline loops: CDR1 SNHLY, CDR2 FYNNEI. The DNA for the CDR3 is TGTGCCAGCAGTAAGTTTAGGGGGCGAAATAGCAATCAGCCCCAGCATTTT. Protein: CASSKFRGRNSNQPQHF. Filled out from reference TRBV2 and TRBJ1-5, the complete variable domain reads EPEVTQTPSHQVTQMGQEVILRCVPISNHLYFYWYRQILGQKVEFLVSFYNNEISEKSEIFDDQFSVERPDGSNFTLKIRSTKLEDSAMYFCASSKFRGRNSNQPQHFGDGTRLSIL.

The V gene is TRBV12-3 or TRBV12-4, the J gene TRBJ1-4, with TRBD1 as a possible D gene (5 bases). The CDR3 runs 12 residues. Trimming stripped 3 bases from V and 8 bases from J, with 7 bases between. The CDR3 here is CASSLTVEKLFF. Written as DNA, the CDR3 is TGTGCCAGCAGTTTGACAGTAGAAAAACTGTTTTTT.

The rearrangement uses TRBV3-1 (or the pseudogene TRBV3-2) and TRBJ2-5, with 9 bases fitting TRBD1. Per the germline V gene, CDR1 is LGHDT and CDR2 is YNNKEL (reference sequence). The length of the CDR3 is 14 residues. J lost 3 bases, V lost 4 bases, and 3 bases had no gene match. Written as DNA, the CDR3 is TGTGCCAGCAGCCCAAGGGACAGGGAAGAGACCCAGTACTTC. It encodes CASSPRDREETQYF.

J is TRBJ1-2 and V is TRBV15, with a weak D call TRBD1 (6 bases). Germline V lookup: CDR1 LNHNV, CDR2 YYDKDF (reference sequence). The V end lost 2 bases, the J end lost 2 bases, and 15 bases lay between the germline ends. The CDR3 contains 16 residues. CDR3 DNA sequence: TGTGCCACCAGCAGAAGGGGGGCCAGGGAAAACTATGGCTACACCTTC. It is translated as CATSRRGARENYGYTF.

The gene calls are TRBV30 and TRBJ2-7, with 11 bases lining up with TRBD2. V was pared by 2 bases and J by 3 bases, with 3 bases of the junction left unmatched. Germline loops: CDR1 GTSNPN, CDR2 SVGIG (reference sequence). The CDR3 sequence is 14 residues long. This CDR3 reads CAWSKLAGVYEQYF. The CDR3 DNA is TGTGCCTGGAGTAAACTAGCGGGGGTCTACGAGCAGTACTTC.

V is TRBV30 and J is TRBJ1-6; D gene ambiguous. V was shortened by 5 bases and J by 2 bases, with 7 bases between the two germline ends. This CDR3 region has 13 residues. Looked up from germline, CDR1 is GTSNPN and CDR2 is SVGIG (reference sequence). The DNA of the CDR3 is TGTGCCTGGGGCCGTCCCTATAATTCACCCCTCCACTTT. This sequence encodes CAWGRPYNSPLHF.

The chain has TRBV30 and TRBJ2-7; 11 bases fit TRBD1. The CDR3 extends over 15 amino acids. Trimming cost V 1 base and J 2 bases; bases outside gene matches: 4. Germline CDR1 reads GTSNPN; CDR2 reads SVGIG (reference sequence). CDR3 sequence reads: CAWSAPGQGAYEQYF. As DNA, the CDR3 is TGTGCCTGGAGTGCCCCGGGACAGGGGGCCTACGAGCAGTACTTC.

The J gene is TRBJ1-2, the V gene TRBV25-1; a weak D match, TRBD1 (5 bases). Between the trimmed V and J ends, which lost 4 bases and 5 bases, there was a span of 14 bases. Looked up from germline, CDR1 is MGHDK and CDR2 is SYGVNS. The CDR3 has 14 amino acids. The CDR3 coding sequence is TGTGCCAGCAGTGGTAGGGACGGTTTTTATGGCTACACCTTC. Amino acids: CASSGRDGFYGYTF.

The V call is TRBV28, the J call TRBJ1-2, with D uncertain. V lost 1 base, J lost 4 bases, and 7 bases lay in between. From germline, CDR1 is MDHEN and CDR2 SYDVKM. The CDR3 spans 13 residues. CDR3 sequence: CASSLSGVYGYTF. CDR3 bases: TGTGCCAGCAGTTTATCAGGAGTCTATGGCTACACCTTC.

DNA of the CDR3: TGTGCCGTTGGTTGGGGACAGGGATATTCACCCCTCCACTTT. Its translation: CAVGWGQGYSPLHF. V usage is TRBV6-5 and J usage is TRBJ1-6; 9 bases are a match to TRBD1. Germline V gene sequence: CDR1 MNHEY, CDR2 SVGAGI. V lost 11 bases, J lost 8 bases, and 10 bases stayed unmatched. CDR3 length: 14 residues.

This sequence joins TRBV30 and TRBJ1-2, with a tentative D call TRBD1 (6 bases). Germline CDR1 reads GTSNPN; CDR2 reads SVGIG (reference sequence). There are 12 residues in the CDR3. With 8 bases removed from V and 7 bases from J, the gap between germline ends came to 17 bases. The CDR3 region has the DNA TGTGCCAGAACTACAGGGATACTTGGCTACACCTTC. Translation: CARTTGILGYTF. Using reference TRBV30 and TRBJ1-2 for the parts outside the CDR3, the full variable domain is SQTIHQWPATLVQPVGSPLSLECTVEGTSNPNLYWYRQAAGRGLQLLFYSVGIGQISSEVPQNLSASRPQDRQFILSSKKLLLSDSGFYLCARTTGILGYTFGSGTRLTVV.

This clone was picked up a small number of times. This chain connects TRBV3-1 (or the pseudogene TRBV3-2) to TRBJ1-2; possible D gene TRBD1, 6 bases. The CDR3 sequence is 13 residues long. Germline V CDR1 and CDR2: LGHDT, YNNKEL (reference sequence). V was clipped by 4 bases and J by 7 bases, with 13 bases between them. CDR3 in DNA: TGTGCCAGCAGCCCCCACAGGGAGACTGGCTACACCTTC. Translating gives CASSPHRETGYTF.

The chain couples TRBV24-1 to TRBJ1-5; 7 bases are a match to TRBD1. J was trimmed by 3 bases and V by 3 bases; bases with no gene match: 1. The CDR3 has 14 amino acids. CDR1 and CDR2 (germline): KGHDR, SFDVKD. In DNA, the CDR3 is TGTGCCACCAGTGATAGGGGGCCCAATCAGCCCCAGCATTTT. Translating gives CATSDRGPNQPQHF.

The chain carries TRBV30 and TRBJ1-2; 9 bases are shared with TRBD1. CDR3 length: 15 residues. V gave up 1 base and J gave up 4 bases; unmatched junction bases: 7. Per germline, CDR1 GTSNPN and CDR2 SVGIG (reference sequence). The DNA for the CDR3 is TGTGCCTGGAGTGGACCGGGACAGGGCGGCTATGGCTACACCTTC. Translating gives CAWSGPGQGGYGYTF. Full variable domain (outside the CDR3, taken from reference TRBV30 and TRBJ1-2): SQTIHQWPATLVQPVGSPLSLECTVEGTSNPNLYWYRQAAGRGLQLLFYSVGIGQISSEVPQNLSASRPQDRQFILSSKKLLLSDSGFYLCAWSGPGQGGYGYTFGSGTRLTVV.

The chain has TRBV12-3 or TRBV12-4 and TRBJ1-1; no definite D call. The CDR3 extends over 13 amino acids. V lost 6 bases and J 0 bases, leaving 8 bases between the germline ends. CDR3 sequence: CASSVIMNTEAFF. The CDR3, as DNA: TGTGCCAGCAGCGTCATCATGAACACTGAAGCTTTCTTT.

DNA for the CDR3: TGTGCCAGCAGCTCCCAGGGGGGACACTATGGCTACACCTTC. This translates into CASSSQGGHYGYTF. The rearrangement links TRBV3-1 (or the pseudogene TRBV3-2) to TRBJ1-2; 7 bases map to TRBD1. Trimming removed 5 bases from V and 3 bases from J; junction bases left unmatched: 6. The CDR3 is made up of 14 amino acids. The germline V gene has CDR1 LGHDT and CDR2 YNNKEL (reference sequence).

This clone was seen a handful of times. This sequence joins TRBV2 and TRBJ2-7; TRBD1 aligns across 8 bases. The length of the CDR3 is 16 residues. V shed 6 bases, J shed 0 bases, and the junction held 10 bases outside the gene matches. The germline V gene has CDR1 SNHLY and CDR2 FYNNEI. The CDR3 reads CASRGARTGSSYEQYF. CDR3 coding DNA: TGTGCCAGCAGAGGGGCCAGGACAGGGAGCTCCTACGAGCAGTACTTC.

CDR3 nucleotides: TGTGCCAGCAGTTACGGGGGAATGGGTGGCACCATATATTTT. As protein: CASSYGGMGGTIYF. The V gene is TRBV6-5, the J gene TRBJ1-3; TRBD1 might be the D (5 bases). The CDR3 has 14 amino acids. V lost 2 bases and J 9 bases, leaving 14 bases between the germline ends. Germline assignment: CDR1 MNHEY and CDR2 SVGAGI.

The J gene is TRBJ2-7, the V gene TRBV27; TRBD2 matches 7 bases. Germline lookup yields CDR1 MNHEY and CDR2 SMNVEV (reference sequence). The CDR3 runs 15 residues. Trimming at V came to 6 bases and at J to 6 bases, leaving 14 bases not matched to a gene. The CDR3 DNA reads TGTGCCAGCAGACTAAGCCGGGACTATACGAGCGAGCAGTACTTC. Translation: CASRLSRDYTSEQYF.

The rearrangement uses TRBV7-8 and TRBJ2-7; 9 bases line up with TRBD2. V gave up 6 bases and J gave up 5 bases; unmatched junction bases: 8. This CDR3 is 14 amino acids long. CDR1 SGHVS and CDR2 FQNEAQ come from the germline V gene. The CDR3 DNA reads TGTGCCAGCAGACTTAGCGGGAGCTTCCACGAGCAGTACTTC. Translated, it gives CASRLSGSFHEQYF.

The rearrangement joins TRBV4-1 to TRBJ2-7; D might be TRBD1 (6 bases). The V gene's germline CDR1 is MGHRA and CDR2 YSYEKL. V gave up 0 bases and J gave up 7 bases, with 19 bases separating them. CDR3 length equals 16 residues. The CDR3 coding sequence is TGCGCCAGCAGCCAAGACCTACAGGGACCTGCTCGGGAGCAGTACTTC. This gives the protein CASSQDLQGPAREQYF.

The chain has TRBV3-1 (or the pseudogene TRBV3-2) and TRBJ1-6; D is uncertain. The CDR3 covers 14 residues. V dropped 3 bases and J dropped 10 bases, with 13 bases sitting between them. Germline V gene sequence: CDR1 LGHDT, CDR2 YNNKEL (reference sequence). CDR3 protein: CASSQGAEGSPLHF. Here the CDR3 DNA reads TGTGCCAGCAGCCAGGGAGCGGAGGGCTCACCCCTCCACTTT.

V usage is TRBV7-2 and J usage is TRBJ2-1; tentative D call: TRBD1 (5 bases). V lost 2 bases and J 5 bases, leaving 13 bases between the germline ends. This CDR3 contains 15 residues. Germline-derived CDR1 and CDR2 are SGHTA and FQGNSA. Here the CDR3 reads CASSLWSQGNNEQFF. Here the CDR3 DNA reads TGTGCCAGCAGCTTATGGAGTCAGGGAAACAATGAGCAGTTCTTC.

J is TRBJ1-2 and V is TRBV19; maybe TRBD1 (5 bases). The germline V and J ends were trimmed by 2 bases and 5 bases, with 15 bases remaining between them. The CDR3 sequence is 15 residues long. Germline values: CDR1 LNHDA, CDR2 SQIVND (reference sequence). The CDR3 reads CASSIIEQGGYGYTF. CDR3 sequence (DNA): TGTGCCAGTAGTATAATTGAGCAGGGAGGGTATGGCTACACCTTC.

This clone is a singleton in its sample. V gene TRBV7-9 combines with J gene TRBJ1-1; no reliable D call. The V end lost 2 bases, the J end lost 1 base, and 8 bases lay between the germline ends. The CDR3 is 14 amino acids. In germline, CDR1 is SEHNR, CDR2 FQNEAQ (reference sequence). The DNA for the CDR3 is TGTGCCAGCAGCTTACATTTAGGGAACACTGAAGCTTTCTTT. Amino acids: CASSLHLGNTEAFF.

Concerning this clone: One end of the junction fails to match germline, which may point to a read error. The chain recombines TRBV7-2 with TRBJ2-7; 10 bases line up with TRBD1. Germline V lookup: CDR1 SGHTA, CDR2 FQGNSA. The CDR3 spans 12 residues. CDR3 nucleotides: TGTGCCAGCAGCCCAACTGGACAGGGGGTCTTCTTC. Translated: CASSPTGQGVFF.

The chain uses TRBV7-6 and TRBJ2-7; D is undetermined. Germline CDR1 and CDR2: SGHVS and FNYEAQ. This CDR3 comprises 11 residues. The V end lost 2 bases, the J end lost 6 bases, and 5 bases lay between the germline ends. As DNA, the CDR3 is TGTGCCAGCAGCTTATACTCCGAGCAGTACTTC. Translation gives CASSLYSEQYF.